These 4 T cell receptor beta chains came from one sample sequenced in a study of radiotherapy plus CTLA-4 blockade in lung cancer. TCRdb's copy holds only in-frame clones and misses some; the assay was immunoSEQ multiplex PCR. The sample holds 50,000 or so clones, approximately 90% seen once. The sequenced sample was peripheral blood, obtained from a patient treated with radiotherapy plus ipilimumab. Source of these receptors: a human donor with non-small cell lung cancer whose response to radiotherapy plus ipilimumab could not be evaluated.

Here the CDR3 reads CSVNRGFQETQYF. The CDR3, as DNA: TGCAGCGTCAACAGGGGTTTCCAAGAGACCCAGTACTTC. This chain joins TRBV29-1 and TRBJ2-5; 7 positions agree with TRBD1. V lost 6 bases to trimming and J lost 1 base; unmatched junction nucleotides: 5. Germline values: CDR1 SQVTM, CDR2 ANQGSEA. This CDR3 has 13 residues. The full variable domain, in which reference TRBV29-1 and TRBJ2-5 provide the parts outside the CDR3, is SAVISQKPSRDICQRGTSLTIQCQVDSQVTMMFWYRQQPGQSLTLIATANQGSEATYESGFVIDKFPISRPNLTFSTLTVSNMSPEDSSIYLCSVNRGFQETQYFGPGTRLLVL.

This chain uses TRBV7-2 with TRBJ2-5; 13 bases fit TRBD2. The CDR3 totals 16 residues. The V gene's germline CDR1 is SGHTA and CDR2 FQGNSA. Germline trimming cut 5 bases from V and 7 bases from J; bases unmatched to any gene: 10. CDR3 sequence (DNA): TGTGCCAGCAGCACAGGGACTAGCGGGAAAGGGGGGACCCAGTACTTC. Amino acids: CASSTGTSGKGGTQYF. The complete variable domain, with remaining parts taken from reference TRBV7-2 and TRBJ2-5, reads GAGVSQSPSNKVTEKGKDVELRCDPISGHTALYWYRQSLGQGLEFLIYFQGNSAPDKSGLPSDRFSAERTGGSVSTLTIQRTQQEDSAVYLCASSTGTSGKGGTQYFGPGTRLLVL.

The rearrangement links TRBV5-1 to TRBJ2-5, with D possibly being TRBD2 (5 bases). CDR1 is SGHRS and CDR2 is YFSETQ in the germline V gene. Trimming pared 4 bases from V and 5 bases from J, leaving 12 bases between. CDR3 length: 13 amino acids. The CDR3 protein is CASSPERGETQYF. The CDR3 DNA follows: TGCGCCAGCAGCCCTGAGAGAGGGGAGACCCAGTACTTC.

The chain is built from TRBV21-1 and TRBJ1-5. TRBV21-1 is assigned pseudogene status. CDR3 length equals 15 residues. The CDR3 sequence: CASSAGSLGNQPQHF. DNA of the CDR3: TGTGCCAGCTCCGCGGGGTCTCTAGGCAATCAGCCCCAGCATTTT.